Here is one T cell receptor beta chain with its context. The antigen is undetermined. TCRdb's copy holds only in-frame clones and misses some; the assay was immunoSEQ multiplex PCR. The sample comprises around 250,000 clones, around 88% of which are singletons, and about 2.8% rests with the top ten. This sample was included in a study of Ad26.COV2.S vaccination and SARS-CoV-2 variants. Study overall: Ad26.COV2.S given intramuscularly, once or twice 56 days apart.

The CDR3 consists of 18 residues. Trimming shortened V by 1 base and J by 2 bases, and 18 bases separated the two germline ends. The germline CDR1 and CDR2 sequences are SGHVS and FQNEAQ. Overall study results and limits: Among vaccine recipients, spike-specific TCR breadth exceeded that of placebo recipients.

Specified treatment: some 19 received Ad26.COV2.S at low or high dose, single or two shots; about 5 received placebo; per-sample allocation not given. The investigators took samples on day 63 after the first vaccine or placebo injection. The sample here was peripheral blood, taken in a trial of Ad26.COV2.S vaccine versus placebo. This chain links TRBV7-8 with TRBJ1-5, with a weak D call TRBD1 (5 bases). The TCR was taken from a person aged 18-60 years who received the Ad26.COV2.S COVID-19 vaccine or a placebo. CDR3 in DNA: TGTGCCAGCAGCTTAGGTATGGGACCGGGGGTTGGCAATCAGCCCCAGCATTTT. Translating gives CASSLGMGPGVGNQPQHF.